These T cell receptor beta chains were read from a single sample in a study of OX40 agonist ivuxolimab in advanced cancers. Produced via immunoSEQ multiplex PCR; TCRdb's table is partial and in-frame only. The sample lists about 58,000 clones, 70% to 80% seen once, with 0.95% to 1.5% in the top ten. The sample consisted of CD4+ or CD8+ T cells sorted from blood, taken in a trial of the OX40 agonist ivuxolimab. These receptors all stem from an adult with an advanced solid tumor such as melanoma, head and neck, liver or kidney cancer. The CDR3 runs from the conserved cysteine through the conserved F or W. D genes are given only for firm matches. Clone size appears in some rows only: once, few, many, or a class for an expanded clone.

d_call,j_call,v_call,clone_size,cdr3_aa,cdr3_nt
.,TRBJ1-2,TRBV10-3,.,CAISAGQRYGYTF,TGTGCCATCAGTGCAGGTCAGAGATATGGCTACACCTTC
.,TRBJ2-7,TRBV5-1,.,CASSLDYEQYF,TGCGCCAGCAGCTTGGACTACGAGCAGTACTTC
TRBD2,TRBJ2-7,TRBV5-1,.,CASSLGTSGGLDEQYF,TGCGCCAGCAGCCTTGGGACTAGCGGGGGTCTTGATGAGCAGTACTTC
.,TRBJ1-4,TRBV5-5,.,CASSSLSGANEKLFF,TGTGCCAGCAGCTCCCTAAGTGGGGCTAATGAAAAACTGTTTTTT
.,TRBJ2-1,TRBV9,.,CASSVVPGQDNEQFF,TGTGCCAGCAGCGTAGTTCCGGGGCAGGACAATGAGCAGTTCTTC
TRBD1,TRBJ2-2,TRBV11-2,.,CASSLRTGVTGELFF,TGTGCCAGCAGCCTCCGGACAGGGGTGACCGGGGAGCTGTTTTTT
.,TRBJ2-2,TRBV15,.,CATSRVAQGNTGELFF,TGTGCCACCAGCAGAGTGGCACAGGGCAACACCGGGGAGCTGTTTTTT
.,TRBJ1-4,TRBV5-1,.,CASSLGTNEKLFF,TGCGCCAGCAGCTTGGGCACCAATGAAAAACTGTTTTTT
.,TRBJ1-2,TRBV15,.,CATSRDRGTAAYGYTF,TGTGCCACCAGCAGAGATCGAGGCACAGCAGCCTATGGCTACACCTTC
.,TRBJ1-2,TRBV5-6,.,CASSFAGSLLVYGYTF,TGTGCCAGCAGCTTCGCAGGGTCCCTCCTGGTCTATGGCTACACCTTC
.,TRBJ1-3,TRBV2,.,CASSEAGGNSGNTIYF,TGTGCCAGCAGTGAAGCAGGAGGCAACTCTGGAAACACCATATATTTT
TRBD2,TRBJ2-3,TRBV19,.,CASSLLAGGPGSTDTQYF,TGTGCCAGTAGTCTCCTAGCGGGAGGGCCAGGTAGCACAGATACGCAGTATTTT
TRBD1,TRBJ2-1,TRBV5-1,.,CASRPGQNSYNEQFF,TGCGCCAGCAGGCCGGGACAGAACTCCTACAATGAGCAGTTCTTC
TRBD1,TRBJ1-5,TRBV7-2,.,CASSEDRGHQPQHF,TGTGCCAGCAGCGAAGACAGGGGCCATCAGCCCCAGCATTTT
.,TRBJ2-1,TRBV7-9,.,CASSSTDEQFF,TGTGCCAGCAGCTCTACCGATGAGCAGTTCTTC
TRBD1,TRBJ2-5,TRBV7-3,few,CASSLTRDSQETQYF,TGTGCCAGCAGCTTAACACGGGACAGCCAAGAGACCCAGTACTTC